The rows below give T cell receptor beta chains drawn from one sample of a study of T-cell memory formation after mild COVID-19. From the 5' RACE reads, TCRdb called clonotypes with MiXCR, one entry per CDR3 protein. The table shows 400,000 to 500,000 distinct CDR3 sequences, with over 15% occurring only once. The specimen sequenced was PBMCs or a T cell subset sorted from them (not recorded which). These receptors all stem from an adult woman who had mild COVID-19 (a few samples of this study predate the infection). Cell type and time point are not known. CDR3s include the opening cysteine and the closing phenylalanine or tryptophan. The order of the fields is D gene, clone size, V gene, J gene, CDR3 DNA, CDR3 protein. D genes are given only for firm matches. Expanded clones get a size class; other rows say once, few or many, or leave the size out.

>TRBD2|NA|TRBV7-3|TRBJ2-5
TGTGCCAGCAGCTTATCGGGACTAGCGGGGGACGAGACCCAGTACTTC
CASSLSGLAGDETQYF
>NA|few|TRBV24-1|TRBJ1-2
TGTGCCACCAGTGATTTGATCGTCGGCAGGGAAACGTATGGCTACACCTTC
CATSDLIVGRETYGYTF
>NA|many|TRBV12-3/TRBV12-4|TRBJ2-7
TGTGCCAGCAGTTTAAGCGGATACTACGAGCAGTACTTC
CASSLSGYYEQYF
>NA|NA|TRBV6-1|TRBJ1-1
TGTGCCAGCAGTGAAGCGGTCGGGAACACTGAAGCTTTCTTT
CASSEAVGNTEAFF
>NA|few|TRBV27|TRBJ2-2
TGTGCCAGCAGTTTAGTAGCGGACACCGGGGAGCTGTTTTTT
CASSLVADTGELFF
>TRBD2|NA|TRBV20-1|TRBJ2-7
TGCAGTGCTTCCTCGGGACTAGCGGCGACCTACGAGCAGTACTTC
CSASSGLAATYEQYF
>NA|few|TRBV29-1|TRBJ1-1
TGCAGCGTAAAAGCCTCAGGGTTGAGCACTGAAGCTTTCTTT
CSVKASGLSTEAFF
>NA|NA|TRBV24-1|TRBJ1-1
TGTGCCACCAGTGATTCGCGGGCTGACACTGAAGCTTTCTTT
CATSDSRADTEAFF
>NA|few|TRBV23-1|TRBJ1-1
TGCGCCAGCAGTCCGGGACTCCTGGGAACTGAAGCTTTCTTT
CASSPGLLGTEAFF
>NA|many|TRBV24-1|TRBJ2-3
TGTGCCACCAGTGCAGGGAGCCAGGGGCCATCCACAGATACGCAGTATTTT
CATSAGSQGPSTDTQYF
>TRBD2|few|TRBV12-3/TRBV12-4|TRBJ2-1
TGTGCCAGCAGTTTATCGGCTAGCGGGATACTACGCCAGTTCTTC
CASSLSASGILRQFF
>NA|few|TRBV2|TRBJ2-3
TGTGCCAGCAGTGAAAGACAGGTGACCCAGGGAGATACGCAGTATTTT
CASSERQVTQGDTQYF
>NA|NA|TRBV27|TRBJ2-3
TGTGCCAGCAGTCCCCAGGTGTCTAGCACAGATACGCAGTATTTT
CASSPQVSSTDTQYF
>NA|NA|TRBV2|TRBJ2-1
TGTGCCAGCAGTGTGTGGAGTTACAATGAGCAGTTCTTC
CASSVWSYNEQFF
>NA|NA|TRBV5-6|TRBJ2-7
TGTGCCAGCAGCCGGCGATACTACGAGCAGTACTTC
CASSRRYYEQYF
>NA|NA|TRBV30|TRBJ1-1
TGTGCCTGCCAAGGGATGAACACTGAAGCTTTCTTT
CACQGMNTEAFF
>NA|few|TRBV5-1|TRBJ2-7
TGCGCCAGCGGGAGGGACAGCAGCTCCTACGAGCAGTACTTC
CASGRDSSSYEQYF
>NA|few|TRBV19|TRBJ1-5
TGTGCCAGTACCACCACTGGACGGAATAGCAATCAGCCCCAGCATTTT
CASTTTGRNSNQPQHF
>NA|NA|TRBV11-3|TRBJ2-6
TGTGCCAGCAGCCTGCCTACAGGACCCAGCTCTGGGGCCAACGTCCTGACTTTC
CASSLPTGPSSGANVLTF
>NA|NA|TRBV29-1|TRBJ1-5
TGCAGCGTTGCCAATGGCAGGGAACAGCCCCAGCATTTT
CSVANGREQPQHF
>NA|NA|TRBV20-1|TRBJ2-3
TGCAGTGCTAGAGTTGCGGGTCACACAGATACGCAGTATTTT
CSARVAGHTDTQYF
>NA|NA|TRBV29-1|TRBJ1-1
TGCAGCGTAGCCGGGACAAAGAACACTGAAGCTTTCTTT
CSVAGTKNTEAFF